This T cell receptor beta chain emerged from a study of T cells after posttransplantation cyclophosphamide. Study results and limitations: Recipient CMV seropositivity and CMV reactivation strongly tracked TRB clonality. Donor-recipient repertoire similarity was low at 1-2 months, rising over year one. Tissue-infiltrating T cells from skin or gut overlapped little with blood T cells.

Note on this clone: Its target is unknown.

Unmatched junction bases numbered 7, after V lost 9 bases and J lost 10 bases. The CDR3 runs to 12 residues. Germline V gene sequence: CDR1 LNHDA, CDR2 SQIVND (reference sequence). The table came from immunoSEQ multiplex PCR; TCRdb's copy has only in-frame clones and leaves some out. Among 25,000 or so clones listed, more than 75% were seen once. The clonotype was recovered from a woman aged 55-69 years with a blood cancer, CMV-positive, and with a related stem cell donor. Specimen: PBMCs. This chain links TRBV19 with TRBJ1-4; TRBD1 matches 8 bases. CDR3 sequence reads: CASGQGGGKLFF. CDR3 DNA sequence: TGTGCCAGCGGACAGGGCGGGGGAAAACTGTTTTTT.